The 13 T cell receptor beta chains listed next were all sequenced from one sample in a study of T cell repertoires in cytomegalovirus infection. Each CDR3 protein gets one entry after TCRdb re-called the reads with MiXCR. This sample has 510,000 or so distinct CDR3 sequences, with less than 30% found just once. The sample comprised PBMCs. The source is a human donor in good health (CMV status not recorded). Some clones in this sample may be carry-over from other donors' samples.

V and J are TRBV28 and TRBJ1-5, with TRBD1 matching over 9 bases. CDR3 length: 12 residues. The ends lost 2 bases at V and 16 bases at J; junction bases unmatched: 6. The germline gives CDR1 MDHEN, CDR2 SYDVKM. CDR3: CASSLMGTGNHF. DNA of the CDR3: TGTGCCAGCAGTTTAATGGGGACAGGGAACCATTTT.

This clonotype has more than one count but fewer than ten. The V and J genes are TRBV4-1 and TRBJ2-1; possibly TRBD1 or TRBD2 for D (5 bases each). The germline V gene encodes CDR1 MGHRA and CDR2 YSYEKL. This CDR3 has 19 residues. Trimming stripped 0 bases from V and 0 bases from J, with 18 bases between. The CDR3 DNA sequence: TGCGCCAGCAGCCAAGATTACAGGTCGGCGGGTAGCTCCTACAATGAGCAGTTCTTC. As protein: CASSQDYRSAGSSYNEQFF.

The gene calls are TRBV28 and TRBJ2-7; D is possibly TRBD2 (6 bases). The CDR3 is 14 amino acids. Between the trimmed V and J ends, which lost 2 bases and 2 bases, there was a span of 10 bases. Germline loops: CDR1 MDHEN, CDR2 SYDVKM. In DNA form, the CDR3 reads TGTGCCAGCAGTTTACTTGCGGGACCCTACGAGCAGTACGTC. It specifies CASSLLAGPYEQYV.

This clonotype was found many times. This chain connects TRBV7-2 to TRBJ2-3; 14 bases line up with TRBD2. The CDR3 has 16 residues. The J segment lost 5 bases and the V segment lost 5 bases, leaving 6 bases of the junction unmatched. From germline, CDR1 is SGHTA and CDR2 FQGNSA. The CDR3 is CASSRTSGRRGDTQYF. The CDR3 region has the DNA TGTGCCAGCAGCAGGACTAGCGGGAGGCGGGGAGATACGCAGTATTTT.

In this sample, this clonotype turned up a few times. V usage is TRBV27 and J usage is TRBJ2-2; D possibly corresponds to TRBD1 (6 bases). CDR1 and CDR2 from the germline V gene are MNHEY and SMNVEV (reference sequence). The CDR3 runs 15 residues. Trimming took 0 bases from V and 4 from J, leaving 9 bases between them. CDR3 sequence reads: CASSLSGHLTGELFF. The CDR3 region has the DNA TGTGCCAGCAGTTTATCGGGACACCTCACCGGGGAGCTGTTTTTT.

This clonotype was found many times. V usage is TRBV7-3 and J usage is TRBJ2-1, with 16 bases identical to TRBD2. This CDR3 comprises 17 residues. Germline trimming cut 5 bases from V and 7 bases from J; bases unmatched to any gene: 8. The germline gives CDR1 SGHTA, CDR2 FQGTGA. The CDR3 DNA reads as TGTGCCAGCAGCGTTCGGGGACTAGCGGGAGGGGGGAATGAGCAGTTCTTC. Translated: CASSVRGLAGGGNEQFF. Full variable domain (rest looked up from reference TRBV7-3 and TRBJ2-1): GAGVSQTPSNKVTEKGKYVELRCDPISGHTALYWYRQSLGQGPEFLIYFQGTGAADDSGLPNDRFFAVRPEGSVSTLKIQRTERGDSAVYLCASSVRGLAGGGNEQFFGPGTRLTVL.

This clonotype was observed a handful of times. This chain connects TRBV29-1 to TRBJ1-2, with D tentatively TRBD1 (5 bases). Between the trimmed V and J ends, which lost 6 bases and 4 bases, there was a span of 18 bases. Germline CDR1 reads SQVTM; CDR2 reads ANQGSEA. The CDR3 totals 14 residues. The CDR3 sequence: CSVSPGTALYGYTF. The CDR3 DNA follows: TGCAGCGTATCACCAGGGACGGCGCTCTATGGCTACACCTTC.

This clonotype has just a few counts. V is TRBV4-2 and J is TRBJ2-7, with TRBD2 as a possible D gene (6 bases). Germline values: CDR1 LGHNA, CDR2 YNFKEQ. The ends were cut back, 1 base at V and 0 bases at J, with 13 bases in the middle. This CDR3 has 16 amino acids. Here the CDR3 DNA reads TGTGCCAGCAGCCAAGGTGATAGCGGAAGCTCCTACGAGCAGTACTTC. Its protein product is CASSQGDSGSSYEQYF.

The rearrangement uses TRBV5-1 and TRBJ2-5; 10 nucleotides match TRBD2. The CDR3 length is 15 residues. Germline V gives CDR1 SGHRS, CDR2 YFSETQ. Trimming took 0 bases from V and 5 from J; bases not matched to a gene: 4. The CDR3 nucleotides read TGCGCCAGCAGCTTGGTACCTAGCGGGAGTGAGACCCAGTACTTC. This sequence encodes CASSLVPSGSETQYF.

This clonotype occurred many times. The chain uses TRBV10-3 and TRBJ2-3, with D uncertain. Germline V gives CDR1 ENHRY, CDR2 SYGVKD. The CDR3 is 17 amino acids. Deletions cut 0 bases from V and 0 bases from J, with 13 bases between. The CDR3 is CAISESRLVDSTDTQYF. The CDR3 DNA follows: TGTGCCATCAGTGAGTCGCGGCTAGTCGATAGCACAGATACGCAGTATTTT.

This sequence joins TRBV4-3 and TRBJ2-6; unclear D gene. CDR1 LGHNA and CDR2 YSLEER come from the germline V gene. The V gene lost 3 bases and the J gene lost 0 bases, with 15 bases spanning the gap. The CDR3 sequence is 18 residues long. CDR3 DNA: TGCGCCAGCAGCCAGGCAACACCGCGTGGCTCTGGGGCCAACGTCCTGACTTTC. This sequence encodes CASSQATPRGSGANVLTF.

In DNA form, the CDR3 reads TGTGCCAGCAGCCTCGGAGGTCACGAGCAGTACTTC. Protein sequence: CASSLGGHEQYF. V is TRBV6-2 or TRBV6-3 and J is TRBJ2-7; D perhaps matches TRBD2 (5 bases). Germline V gene sequence: CDR1 MNHEY, CDR2 SVGEGT. This CDR3 is 12 amino acids long. The V end lost 6 bases, the J end lost 5 bases, and 11 bases lay between the germline ends.

In nucleotides, the CDR3 is TGCAGTGCTACAACCGACAGGGGTAGTCAGCCCCAGCATTTT. Protein: CSATTDRGSQPQHF. The gene calls are TRBV20-1 and TRBJ1-5; TRBD1 aligns across 8 bases. Germline trimming cut 4 bases from V and 6 bases from J; bases unmatched to any gene: 8. The CDR3 consists of 14 residues. CDR1 is DFQATT and CDR2 is SNEGSKA in the germline V gene (reference sequence).